The source of this TCR beta chain is a study of cytomegalovirus exposure and HLA in healthy donors. 13 Jbeta primers and 60 Vbeta primers were used for the PCR. Repertoires were generated with immunoSEQ multiplex PCR, while TCRdb's copy carries only in-frame clones and drops some. The sample has approximately 120,000 clones, around 77% seen once. CDR1 is MNHEY, CDR2 SMNVEV, per germline (reference sequence). Germline trimming cut 3 bases from V and 1 base from J; bases unmatched to any gene: 11. This CDR3 region has 17 residues. The source of this sequence is a woman in her 40s in good health and CMV-seropositive. Material: PBMCs. V is TRBV27 and J is TRBJ1-1; 7 positions agree with TRBD1. The CDR3 region is CASSLREQGLGNTEAFF. The CDR3 DNA follows: TGTGCCAGCAGTTTGCGGGAACAGGGGTTGGGGAACACTGAAGCTTTCTTT.